A single sample gave rise to the 16 T cell receptor beta chains below, sequenced in a study of regulatory dendritic cells for organ transplantation. Sorted T cells were CFSE-labeled and cultured more than 4 days with allogeneic regulatory or mature dendritic cells at 1:10. Some clones are missing from TCRdb's copy, which holds only in-frame ones; the method was immunoSEQ multiplex PCR. The table lists some 13,000 clones, 79% of them singletons. These TCRs are of unknown antigen specificity. The sequencing sample was made of naive CD8+ T cells from blood cultured with regulatory dendritic cells. Regarding subset: CD45RA+ naive T cells. The receptors were gathered from a human donor in good health.

The V and J genes are TRBV4-1 and TRBJ1-3; 7 positions match TRBD1. The CDR3 sequence is 17 residues long. With V trimmed by 0 bases and J by 0 bases, 5 bases remained unmatched. In germline, CDR1 is MGHRA, CDR2 YSYEKL. CDR3 region: CASSQDWQGVSGNTIYF. CDR3 nucleotide sequence: TGCGCCAGCAGCCAAGATTGGCAGGGGGTCTCTGGAAACACCATATATTTT.

The chain recombines TRBV7-9 with TRBJ2-5; 8 bases map to TRBD1. CDR1 is SEHNR and CDR2 is FQNEAQ in the germline V gene (reference sequence). Trimming cost V 5 bases and J 6 bases; bases outside gene matches: 8. The CDR3 has 14 residues. The CDR3 loop is CASSEPGQVKTQYF. The CDR3 bases are TGTGCCAGCAGCGAGCCGGGACAGGTAAAGACCCAGTACTTC. The variable domain in full, completed from reference TRBV7-9 and TRBJ2-5, reads DTGVSQNPRHKITKRGQNVTFRCDPISEHNRLYWYRQTLGQGPEFLTYFQNEAQLEKSRLLSDRFSAERPKGSFSTLEIQRTEQGDSAMYLCASSEPGQVKTQYFGPGTRLLVL.

This clone was seen a handful of times. The CDR3 reads CASSSQAGVDGYTF. CDR3 DNA: TGTGCCAGCAGCTCCCAGGCAGGGGTGGATGGCTACACCTTC. V is TRBV7-9 and J is TRBJ1-2; possibly TRBD1 for D (6 bases). The ends were cut back, 4 bases at V and 6 bases at J, with 15 bases in the middle. CDR3 length: 14 amino acids. The germline CDR1 and CDR2 sequences are SEHNR and FQNEAQ (reference sequence). Filled out from reference TRBV7-9 and TRBJ1-2, the complete variable domain reads DTGVSQNPRHKITKRGQNVTFRCDPISEHNRLYWYRQTLGQGPEFLTYFQNEAQLEKSRLLSDRFSAERPKGSFSTLEIQRTEQGDSAMYLCASSSQAGVDGYTFGSGTRLTVV.

This rearrangement joins TRBV11-2 to TRBJ2-1, with unresolved D. The V gene lost 0 bases and the J gene lost 8 bases, with 11 bases spanning the gap. The CDR3 has 14 amino acids. Germline V gene sequence: CDR1 SGHAT, CDR2 FQNNGV. DNA for the CDR3: TGTGCCAGCAGCTTAGATACCCAGGTCTATGAGCAGTTCTTC. The encoded protein is CASSLDTQVYEQFF.

The J gene is TRBJ1-1, the V gene TRBV19; no clear D gene. Trimming stripped 6 bases from V and 3 bases from J, with 14 bases between. This CDR3 region has 14 residues. Germline CDR1 LNHDA, CDR2 SQIVND (reference sequence). In DNA, the CDR3 is TGTGCCAGTAGCCTCCTCGCACTGCACACTGAAGCTTTCTTT. Protein sequence: CASSLLALHTEAFF. Supplemented by reference TRBV19 and TRBJ1-1, the full variable domain reads DGGITQSPKYLFRKEGQNVTLSCEQNLNHDAMYWYRQDPGQGLRLIYYSQIVNDFQKGDIAEGYSVSREKKESFPLTVTSAQKNPTAFYLCASSLLALHTEAFFGQGTRLTVV.

The chain combines TRBV4-1 with TRBJ2-1; D perhaps matches TRBD2 (7 bases). With 1 base removed from V and 2 bases from J, the gap between germline ends came to 12 bases. The CDR3 is 16 residues long. CDR1 is MGHRA, CDR2 YSYEKL, per germline. CDR3 residues: CASSQGRGAAYNEQFF. For the CDR3, the DNA is TGCGCCAGCAGCCAAGGCCGGGGGGCCGCCTACAATGAGCAGTTCTTC.

This clone was picked up a small number of times. V is TRBV7-8 and J is TRBJ1-1, with TRBD1 as a possible D gene (6 bases). The germline gives CDR1 SGHVS, CDR2 FQNEAQ. This CDR3 is 12 amino acids long. V was trimmed by 11 bases and J by 4 bases, leaving 14 bases between them. The CDR3 here is CAGRGLGTEAFF. CDR3 DNA sequence: TGTGCCGGGCGGGGGCTGGGCACTGAAGCTTTCTTT.

The count of this clone is one. The chain carries TRBV7-2 and TRBJ2-3; 12 nucleotides match TRBD2. The V segment lost 5 bases and the J segment 5 bases; nucleotides outside the gene matches: 8. Germline values: CDR1 SGHTA, CDR2 FQGNSA. CDR3 length: 16 amino acids. CDR3 nucleotides: TGTGCCAGCAGCGGTCTAGCGGGGGGGCCGGGAGATACGCAGTATTTT. Its protein product is CASSGLAGGPGDTQYF. Full variable domain (rest looked up from reference TRBV7-2 and TRBJ2-3): GAGVSQSPSNKVTEKGKDVELRCDPISGHTALYWYRQSLGQGLEFLIYFQGNSAPDKSGLPSDRFSAERTGGSVSTLTIQRTQQEDSAVYLCASSGLAGGPGDTQYFGPGTRLTVL.

The chain is built from TRBV6-6 and TRBJ2-1; D is perhaps TRBD2 (5 bases). V dropped 4 bases and J dropped 0 bases, with 7 bases sitting between them. The CDR3 length is 14 residues. Germline lookup yields CDR1 MNHNY and CDR2 SVGAGI (reference sequence). CDR3 sequence reads: CASSLGGSYNEQFF. CDR3 in DNA: TGTGCCAGCAGTTTAGGAGGCTCCTACAATGAGCAGTTCTTC.

This chain uses TRBV6-1 with TRBJ2-1, with TRBD1 matching over 8 bases. Trimming at V came to 4 bases and at J to 2 bases, leaving 10 bases not matched to a gene. The CDR3 has 17 amino acids. Germline V gene data show CDR1 as MNHNS and CDR2 as SASEGT. CDR3 sequence: CASSGRFGQGAYNEQFF. The CDR3 region has the DNA TGTGCCAGCAGTGGCCGATTCGGACAGGGAGCCTACAATGAGCAGTTCTTC.

V gene TRBV18 combines with J gene TRBJ2-3; 8 positions agree with TRBD1. V dropped 4 bases and J dropped 1; count of bases not matched to a gene: 7. This CDR3 contains 16 residues. Looked up from germline, CDR1 is KGHSH and CDR2 is LQKENI. In DNA form, the CDR3 reads TGTGCCAGCTCACACGAGGGACAGGACGGCACAGATACGCAGTATTTT. This gives the protein CASSHEGQDGTDTQYF.

This clone was seen only a few times. The chain couples TRBV2 to TRBJ1-4, with D hard to call. Germline V gene lookup returns CDR1 SNHLY and CDR2 FYNNEI. This CDR3 is built from 13 residues. Trimming removed 7 bases from V and 8 bases from J, with 14 bases in between. The DNA of the CDR3 is TGTGCCAGCAAGTTGGAGGGTGGAGAAAAACTGTTTTTT. It is translated as CASKLEGGEKLFF.

This chain connects TRBV25-1 to TRBJ2-3, with 9 bases fitting TRBD1. V trimming: 3 bases; J trimming: 4 bases; junction bases outside the gene matches: 5. The germline V gene has CDR1 MGHDK and CDR2 SYGVNS. This CDR3 region has 15 residues. The CDR3 nucleotides read TGTGCCAGCAGTGATGGGACAGGGTGGGCAGATACGCAGTATTTT. Protein sequence: CASSDGTGWADTQYF.

The chain has TRBV6-5 and TRBJ1-5, with D unresolved. Germline lookup yields CDR1 MNHEY and CDR2 SVGAGI. This CDR3 has 12 residues. Trimming cost V 5 bases and J 0 bases, with 2 bases left between them. For the CDR3, the DNA is TGTGCCAGCAGTCATAGCAATCAGCCCCAGCATTTT. Amino acids: CASSHSNQPQHF.

Here the CDR3 DNA reads TGTGCCAGCAGCGCCCGGGACAGGGGATCCTACGAGCAGTACTTC. Protein: CASSARDRGSYEQYF. The chain combines TRBV9 with TRBJ2-7; 10 bases map to TRBD1. Per germline, CDR1 SGDLS and CDR2 YYNGEE. The CDR3 is made up of 15 amino acids. V was clipped by 3 bases and J by 1 base; unmatched bases: 4.

The genes are TRBV7-3 and TRBJ2-5; tentatively, D is TRBD1 (7 bases). The CDR3 length is 14 residues. Trimming removed 2 bases at V and 5 bases at J, with 12 bases between. Germline V gene lookup returns CDR1 SGHTA and CDR2 FQGTGA. The CDR3 DNA reads TGTGCCAGCAGCTTAGGAGGGGGCGCTGAGACCCAGTACTTC. Its translation: CASSLGGGAETQYF.